The 30 T cell receptor beta chains below were found in one sample sequenced in a study of T cell responses to AZD1222 COVID-19 vaccine. Sequencing used immunoSEQ multiplex PCR; TCRdb keeps in-frame clones, though not all of them. The table has around 130,000 clones, 85% to 90% seen once. Sequenced here: peripheral blood, sampled 28 days after the second AZD1222 dose. Every receptor here comes from an adult who received the AZD1222 COVID-19 vaccine.

This chain uses TRBV5-1 with TRBJ2-3, with 13 nucleotides matching TRBD2. Germline CDR1 is SGHRS and CDR2 is YFSETQ. After removal of 0 bases from V and 4 bases from J, the junction contained 2 bases not matched to a gene. CDR3 length: 16 residues. The CDR3, as DNA: TGCGCCAGCAGCTTGGAGACTAGCGGGGGGTCAGATACGCAGTATTTT. Translated: CASSLETSGGSDTQYF.

The gene calls are TRBV29-1 and TRBJ2-3; D unresolved. The CDR3 runs to 15 residues. Trimming removed 0 bases from V and 4 bases from J, with 14 bases in between. Germline V gene sequence: CDR1 SQVTM, CDR2 ANQGSEA. In DNA, the CDR3 is TGCAGCGTTGAAGATCGACGCGATAAACCAGATACGCAGTATTTT. Its translation is CSVEDRRDKPDTQYF.

The chain uses TRBV6-5 and TRBJ1-1, with TRBD1 matching over 9 bases. CDR1 is MNHEY and CDR2 is SVGAGI in the germline V gene. The V and J ends lost 6 bases and 5 bases, in that order; junction bases with no gene match: 10. The CDR3 runs 15 residues. As DNA, the CDR3 is TGTGCCAGCAGGGATGTAGGACAGGGGATGACTGAAGCTTTCTTT. This sequence encodes CASRDVGQGMTEAFF.

This chain joins TRBV19 and TRBJ2-7, with D tentatively TRBD1 (6 bases). Per germline, CDR1 LNHDA and CDR2 SQIVND (reference sequence). The CDR3 contains 13 residues. Trimming stripped 1 base from V and 5 bases from J, with 9 bases between. The CDR3 nucleotides are TGTGCCAGTAGTATAGCAGGGGCCCACGAGCAGTACTTC. Translating it yields CASSIAGAHEQYF.

The chain uses TRBV5-1 and TRBJ2-6; no clear D gene. The CDR3 length is 15 residues. Trimming cost V 1 base and J 1 base, with 6 bases left between them. Germline-derived CDR1 and CDR2 are SGHRS and YFSETQ. The CDR3 DNA is TGCGCCAGCAGCTTGCTTGGGTCTGGGGCCAACGTCCTGACTTTC. The encoded protein is CASSLLGSGANVLTF.

This chain uses TRBV5-1 with TRBJ2-7; D gene uncertain. Between the trimmed V and J ends, which lost 4 bases and 0 bases, there was a span of 11 bases. Germline CDR1 and CDR2: SGHRS and YFSETQ. CDR3 length: 14 residues. The CDR3, as DNA: TGCGCCAGCAGCCTGGACCCGGTCTCCTACGAGCAGTACTTC. Its protein is CASSLDPVSYEQYF.

CDR3 sequence (DNA): TGTGCCAGCAGCTTAGTGGTCAGTGAGCAGTTCTTC. This sequence encodes CASSLVVSEQFF. The V and J genes are TRBV11-2 and TRBJ2-1; D uncertain. Looked up from germline, CDR1 is SGHAT and CDR2 is FQNNGV. The CDR3 is 12 amino acids. V was trimmed by 1 base and J by 9 bases, leaving 7 bases between them.

The rearrangement links TRBV25-1 to TRBJ2-7; TRBD1 aligns across 8 bases. Germline V CDR1 and CDR2: MGHDK, SYGVNS. Trimming took 6 bases from V and 5 from J; bases not matched to a gene: 15. The CDR3 length is 16 residues. The CDR3 spells CASRPRTGDRGHEQYF. In nucleotides, the CDR3 is TGTGCCAGCAGACCCCGAACCGGTGACAGGGGCCACGAGCAGTACTTC.

The table lists this clone with a few counts. V usage is TRBV11-2 and J usage is TRBJ1-2, with 8 nucleotides matching TRBD1. The CDR3 has 16 amino acids. V dropped 1 base and J dropped 2; count of bases not matched to a gene: 6. Germline CDR1 and CDR2: SGHAT and FQNNGV. The CDR3 protein is CASSLVGAGGNYGYTF. The CDR3 coding sequence is TGTGCCAGCAGCTTAGTGGGGGCAGGGGGCAACTATGGCTACACCTTC.

The V gene is TRBV19, the J gene TRBJ2-3; no firm D call. The CDR3 sequence is 12 residues long. The ends were cut back, 0 bases at V and 2 bases at J, with 0 bases in the middle. Germline V gene sequence: CDR1 LNHDA, CDR2 SQIVND (reference sequence). The CDR3, as DNA: TGTGCCAGTAGTATAGACACAGATACGCAGTATTTT. Translation gives CASSIDTDTQYF.

The chain joins TRBV20-1 to TRBJ1-4; D ambiguous. Looked up from germline, CDR1 is DFQATT and CDR2 is SNEGSKA (reference sequence). The length of the CDR3 is 11 residues. V was cut by 4 bases and J by 7 bases, with 7 bases left in between. The CDR3 here is CSAIDGEKLFF. In DNA, the CDR3 is TGCAGTGCTATCGACGGTGAAAAACTGTTTTTT.

The gene calls are TRBV7-9 and TRBJ1-6, with 7 bases fitting TRBD1. Germline trimming cut 3 bases from V and 9 bases from J; bases unmatched to any gene: 5. Germline CDR1 reads SEHNR; CDR2 reads FQNEAQ (reference sequence). The CDR3 consists of 14 residues. The CDR3: CASSFGQGGSPLHF. CDR3 bases: TGTGCCAGCAGCTTTGGCCAGGGGGGTTCACCCCTCCACTTT.

This clone was recorded once. The chain is built from TRBV6-5 and TRBJ1-2; 9 nucleotides agree with TRBD1. In germline, CDR1 is MNHEY, CDR2 SVGAGI. The CDR3 loop spans 14 amino acids. Losses at the gene ends were 6 bases for V and 4 bases for J; bases not matched to a gene: 6. CDR3 protein: CASSYRGPSYGYTF. In DNA, the CDR3 is TGTGCCAGCAGCTACAGGGGGCCTAGCTATGGCTACACCTTC.

This chain connects TRBV2 to TRBJ2-3; 11 positions match TRBD2. Germline loops: CDR1 SNHLY, CDR2 FYNNEI. The CDR3 length is 16 residues. V was pared by 1 base and J by 6 bases, with 6 bases of the junction left unmatched. The CDR3 bases are TGTGCCAGCAGTGAAGAGCCTAGCGGGAGGCTGGATACGCAGTATTTT. It is translated as CASSEEPSGRLDTQYF. The whole variable domain, filled in from reference TRBV2 and TRBJ2-3, reads EPEVTQTPSHQVTQMGQEVILRCVPISNHLYFYWYRQILGQKVEFLVSFYNNEISEKSEIFDDQFSVERPDGSNFTLKIRSTKLEDSAMYFCASSEEPSGRLDTQYFGPGTRLTVL.

The chain combines TRBV5-5 with TRBJ2-7, with a tentative D call TRBD1 (6 bases). CDR1 and CDR2 from the germline V gene are SGHKS and YYEKEE (reference sequence). The germline V and J ends were trimmed by 1 base and 5 bases, with 7 bases remaining between them. This CDR3 spans 12 amino acids. CDR3: CASSLQGNEQYF. The CDR3 DNA follows: TGTGCCAGCAGCTTGCAGGGGAACGAGCAGTACTTC.

There are a few counts of this clone. The V call is TRBV7-2, the J call TRBJ1-5; unclear D gene. Germline CDR1 is SGHTA and CDR2 is FQGNSA. With 6 bases removed from V and 6 bases from J, the gap between germline ends came to 12 bases. This CDR3 has 13 amino acids. In nucleotides, the CDR3 is TGTGCCAGCAGTAGGGAGACTGGTCAGCCCCAGCATTTT. Protein product: CASSRETGQPQHF.

This clone was observed once. This chain connects TRBV9 to TRBJ1-1; D call uncertain. From germline, CDR1 is SGDLS and CDR2 YYNGEE. V gave up 0 bases and J gave up 7 bases, with 13 bases separating them. The CDR3 loop spans 14 amino acids. The CDR3 nucleotides are TGTGCCAGCAGCGTAGATCCCGACGGCATTGAAGCTTTCTTT. Its protein product is CASSVDPDGIEAFF.

The CDR3 DNA reads TGTGCCAGCACCTTGGGGGATAGGTACGAGCAGTACTTC. Its translation is CASTLGDRYEQYF. The chain employs TRBV12-3 or TRBV12-4 and TRBJ2-7; D may match TRBD1 or TRBD2 (5 bases each). The CDR3 totals 13 residues. Trimming stripped 7 bases from V and 4 bases from J, with 14 bases between.

The V call is TRBV12-5, the J call TRBJ1-2; TRBD1 matches at 8 bases. The germline CDR1 and CDR2 sequences are LGHNT and FRNRAP. V lost 4 bases to trimming and J lost 1 base; unmatched junction nucleotides: 5. The CDR3 has 15 amino acids. CDR3 in amino acids: CASGSTTGDNYGYTF. Here the CDR3 DNA reads TGTGCTAGTGGTTCCACGACAGGGGATAACTATGGCTACACCTTC.

In this sample, this clone turned up once. The chain joins TRBV19 to TRBJ1-3; TRBD1 might be the D (6 bases). The CDR3 spans 15 residues. With 9 bases removed from V and 4 bases from J, the gap between germline ends came to 19 bases. Germline-derived CDR1 and CDR2 are LNHDA and SQIVND (reference sequence). CDR3 sequence reads: CASSDTGTLGNTIYF. DNA of the CDR3: TGTGCCAGCTCGGACACCGGGACACTGGGAAACACCATATATTTT.

In the case of this clone: This sample includes further DNA sequences coding for the same CDR3. DNA of the CDR3: TGTGCCAGCAGTTTAGTCGGCGGGTATGGCTACACCTTC. It translates to CASSLVGGYGYTF. The chain employs TRBV12-3 or TRBV12-4 and TRBJ1-2; no clear D gene. The CDR3 has 13 residues. V was pared by 1 base and J by 5 bases, with 8 bases between.

The J gene is TRBJ2-2, the V gene TRBV6-6, with TRBD2 as a possible D gene (7 bases). V gave up 8 bases and J gave up 2 bases, with 18 bases separating them. CDR3 length: 16 residues. CDR1 and CDR2 (germline): MNHNY, SVGAGI (reference sequence). The CDR3 here is CASGTGGAGNTGELFF. Here the CDR3 DNA reads TGTGCCAGCGGTACGGGGGGCGCAGGTAACACCGGGGAGCTGTTTTTT.

There are a few counts of this clone. The chain has TRBV6-1 and TRBJ1-2; weak D call: TRBD1 (5 bases). The V end lost 1 base, the J end lost 7 bases, and 10 bases lay between the germline ends. CDR1 and CDR2 from the germline V gene are MNHNS and SASEGT. The CDR3 loop spans 13 amino acids. The chain's CDR3 is CASSEGGDLGYTF. The CDR3, as DNA: TGTGCCAGCAGTGAAGGGGGGGACCTTGGCTACACCTTC.

This clone was counted a few times. This chain uses TRBV3-1 (or the pseudogene TRBV3-2) with TRBJ1-5, with D perhaps matching TRBD1 (5 bases). The CDR3 is 16 amino acids. Trimming shortened V by 4 bases and J by 0 bases, and 13 bases separated the two germline ends. Germline V gene sequence: CDR1 LGHDT, CDR2 YNNKEL (reference sequence). The CDR3 DNA follows: TGTGCCAGCAGCCTTAGGGGACGGTATAGCAATCAGCCCCAGCATTTT. Translation: CASSLRGRYSNQPQHF.

This chain uses TRBV3-1 (or the pseudogene TRBV3-2) with TRBJ2-7, with TRBD2 matching 8 bases. Germline lookup yields CDR1 LGHDT and CDR2 YNNKEL (reference sequence). Losses at the gene ends were 0 bases for V and 6 bases for J; bases not matched to a gene: 7. This CDR3 comprises 15 residues. The chain's CDR3 is CASSQDRRGDPEQYF. The CDR3, as DNA: TGTGCCAGCAGCCAAGACAGGCGGGGGGATCCCGAGCAGTACTTC.

The chain links TRBV6-5 to TRBJ2-5; 12 bases are a match to TRBD2. The germline V gene encodes CDR1 MNHEY and CDR2 SVGAGI. The CDR3 is 13 residues long. V shed 10 bases and J 3 bases; nucleotides not matched to a gene: 3. DNA for the CDR3: TGTGCCACAGGACTAGCGGGGAAAGAGACCCAGTACTTC. This codes for CATGLAGKETQYF.

V is TRBV24-1 and J is TRBJ2-1; 7 positions match TRBD1. The junction had 13 bases not matched to a gene; V was cut back by 2 bases and J by 10 bases. Germline CDR1 is KGHDR and CDR2 is SFDVKD. The CDR3 is made up of 16 amino acids. DNA for the CDR3: TGTGCCACCAGTGATTGGGCAGGGGGAAGGGAAATCGAGCAGTTCTTC. As protein: CATSDWAGGREIEQFF.

The rearrangement uses TRBV13 and TRBJ2-7, with 11 bases aligning to TRBD2. CDR1 is PRHDT and CDR2 is FYEKMQ in the germline V gene (reference sequence). This CDR3 contains 14 residues. Unmatched junction bases numbered 3, after V lost 5 bases and J lost 3 bases. CDR3 coding DNA: TGTGCCAGCAGCCCGGGACTAGCGGACTACGAGCAGTACTTC. It yields the protein CASSPGLADYEQYF.

V and J are TRBV5-1 and TRBJ2-1; 8 nucleotides match TRBD1. After removal of 0 bases from V and 4 bases from J, the junction contained 6 bases not matched to a gene. This CDR3 has 16 residues. CDR1 and CDR2 (germline): SGHRS, YFSETQ. This chain's CDR3 is CASSLEVTGAYNEQFF. The CDR3 DNA is TGCGCCAGCAGCTTGGAAGTGACAGGGGCTTACAATGAGCAGTTCTTC. Supplemented by reference TRBV5-1 and TRBJ2-1, the full variable domain reads KAGVTQTPRYLIKTRGQQVTLSCSPISGHRSVSWYQQTPGQGLQFLFEYFSETQRNKGNFPGRFSGRQFSNSRSEMNVSTLELGDSALYLCASSLEVTGAYNEQFFGPGTRLTVL.

This chain joins TRBV5-5 and TRBJ1-4; 7 bases map to TRBD1. The CDR3 has 16 amino acids. Germline V lookup: CDR1 SGHKS, CDR2 YYEKEE (reference sequence). J was trimmed by 3 bases and V by 5 bases; bases with no gene match: 10. The CDR3 DNA sequence: TGTGCCAGCAGACCCCTCGCCGGGACAGCTAATGAAAAACTGTTTTTT. Amino acid sequence: CASRPLAGTANEKLFF.